Below are 26 T cell receptor beta chains sequenced from a single sample in a study of tumor and adjacent non-tumor tissue in lung cancer (dated by TCRdb to the late 2010s). RNA was isolated from bulk unsorted tissue, and RNA quality was assessed with a NanoDrop ND-1000 and an Agilent 2100. Distant non-tumor tissue taken more than 3 cm from the tumor edge was used as the normal lung sample. The library was obtained by multiplex PCR. Sequencing was performed on an Illumina HiSeq 2500. TCRbeta libraries were constructed through three rounds of nested PCR with primers (Table S4) according to protocols modified from ARM-PCR. The public reads were quality trimmed at Q25 with fastp and then assembled into clones with MiXCR by TCRdb, keeping productive beta chains. CDR3 protein sequences are deduplicated, and each keeps its most common genes and DNA. The sample data list approximately 110,000 distinct CDR3 sequences, and 60% to 70% of these were observed just once. The top ten constitute 15% to 20% of the sample.

The sample taken for sequencing was distant non-tumor lung tissue. The receptor source for this set is a man aged 60 to 69 with non-small cell lung cancer.

For this clonotype: A much more abundant neighbour one base away suggests this may be a read error. This likely comes from a read error, as the CDR3 has no conserved phenylalanine or tryptophan at its end. The CDR3 region is CASSPGPTYGYTL. The CDR3 nucleotides read TGTGCCAGCAGCCCGGGTCCTACCTATGGCTACACCTTA. The rearrangement links TRBV2 to TRBJ1-2, with D unresolved. Trimming took off 6 bases at V and 4 bases at J, with 12 bases between the two ends. There are 13 residues in the CDR3. Germline CDR1 is SNHLY and CDR2 is FYNNEI.

As regards this clonotype: This clone may be a read error of a much larger clone one base away. The chain combines TRBV10-3 with TRBJ1-2, with D tentatively TRBD1 (6 bases). In germline, CDR1 is ENHRY, CDR2 SYGVKD. The CDR3 length is 14 residues. CDR3 loop: CVISESITGLGYTF. In DNA, the CDR3 is TGTGTCATCAGTGAGTCGATCACAGGGCTCGGCTACACCTTC.

The table lists this clonotype with many counts. The chain employs TRBV7-9 and TRBJ1-1; no clear D gene. Germline V gene data show CDR1 as SEHNR and CDR2 as FQNEAQ (reference sequence). CDR3 length equals 12 residues. Deletions cut 5 bases from V and 11 bases from J, with 15 bases between. Written as DNA, the CDR3 is TGTGCCAGCAGCATTAGGAGTCCCGACGCTTTCTTT. It encodes CASSIRSPDAFF.

Concerning this clonotype itself: An end of the junction differs from the germline gene, which may be a read error. The rearrangement links TRBV6-5 to TRBJ1-2; 8 positions agree with TRBD1. The length of the CDR3 is 15 residues. Germline assignment: CDR1 MNHEY and CDR2 SVGAGI. As DNA, the CDR3 is TGTGCCAGCAGTTCACAGGGGGGATGGAGCTATGGCTACACATTC. Its translation: CASSSQGGWSYGYTF.

Worth noting for this clonotype: A much larger clonotype is one base distant, so this may be a read error. This chain links TRBV6-6 with TRBJ2-2; D tentatively fits TRBD1 or TRBD2 (5 bases each). The CDR3 contains 14 residues. Per germline, CDR1 MNHNY and CDR2 SVGAGI (reference sequence). CDR3 nucleotide sequence: TGTGCCAGCAGCCACGCGTCGAACACCGGGGACCTGTTTTTT. Encoded protein: CASSHASNTGDLFF.

Concerning this clonotype: This may come from a read error, since a much larger clone is one base off. The chain is built from TRBV20-1 and TRBJ2-3, with 7 bases fitting TRBD2. Germline V lookup: CDR1 DFQATT, CDR2 SNEGSKA (reference sequence). CDR3 length: 15 residues. CDR3: CSAGDSGLGTDTQYF. The CDR3 DNA reads as TGCAGTGCTGGAGATAGCGGGTTGGGCACAGATACGCAGTATTTT.

In the case of this clonotype: The germline gene is not matched at one end of the junction; a read error may be the cause. The rearrangement joins TRBV6-5 to TRBJ2-4; D is possibly TRBD1 or TRBD2 (5 bases each). Germline lookup yields CDR1 MNHEY and CDR2 SVGAGI. This CDR3 is 15 amino acids long. The CDR3 DNA reads as TGCGCCAGCAGTCGGGGCGGTCTCGCCAAAAACATTCAGCACTTC. It codes for CASSRGGLAKNIQHF.

Concerning this clonotype itself: A read error is likely, as this CDR3 ends without the conserved phenylalanine or tryptophan. J is TRBJ1-5 and V is TRBV6-6; D is ambiguous. CDR1 and CDR2 (germline): MNHNY, SVGAGI (reference sequence). The CDR3 has 12 residues. V was shortened by 8 bases and J by 3 bases, with 8 bases between the two germline ends. CDR3 sequence reads: CASGPTNQPQHI. The CDR3 nucleotides are TGTGCCAGCGGTCCGACCAATCAGCCCCAGCATATT.

Regarding this clonotype: The CDR3 does not close with the conserved phenylalanine or tryptophan, likely indicating a read error. The chain couples TRBV6-5 to TRBJ2-1; tentative D call: TRBD2 (5 bases). Per germline, CDR1 MNHEY and CDR2 SVGAGI. The CDR3 has 14 residues. The CDR3 bases are TGTGCCGGCAGTTCCCCCGGGATGGTCAATGAGCAGTTCCTC. Translating gives CAGSSPGMVNEQFL.

As for this clonotype: One end of the junction varies from germline; a read error may be responsible. The chain uses TRBV14 and TRBJ2-1; D is undetermined. CDR1 and CDR2 (germline): SGHDN, FVKESK. This CDR3 is built from 13 residues. CDR3 sequence (DNA): TGTGCCTGTAGCTCCAACTTAAACAATGAGCAGTCCTTC. Encoded protein: CACSSNLNNEQSF.

With regard to this clonotype: The CDR3 end shows no conserved phenylalanine or tryptophan, and so a read error is likely. J is TRBJ1-2 and V is TRBV12-3 or TRBV12-4, with 7 bases matching TRBD1. There are 16 residues in the CDR3. The J segment lost 8 bases and the V segment lost 6 bases, leaving 18 bases of the junction unmatched. CDR3 sequence: CASRYGTVGALGGYTL. The CDR3 bases are TGTGCCAGCAGATATGGGACAGTGGGCGCCCTAGGCGGCTACACCCTC.

Note on this clonotype: An end of the junction does not agree with germline; a read error may underlie this. The V call is TRBV6-1, the J call TRBJ1-5; D unresolved. The CDR3 extends over 15 amino acids. CDR1 is MNHNS and CDR2 is SASEGT in the germline V gene. The CDR3 here is CGSSQHGIGNQPQHF. In DNA, the CDR3 is TGTGGCAGCAGTCAACACGGGATAGGGAATCAGCCCCAGCATTTT.

This clonotype was observed many times. The rearrangement links TRBV13 to TRBJ1-4; 7 bases are a match to TRBD1. There are 15 residues in the CDR3. The germline CDR1 and CDR2 sequences are PRHDT and FYEKMQ (reference sequence). J gave up 8 bases and V 0 bases, and 6 bases lay outside the gene matches. The CDR3 DNA is TGTGCCAGCAGCTTAGGGGGACAGATGCGAGAAAAACTGTTTTTT. Protein product: CASSLGGQMREKLFF.

Comments on this clonotype: One junction end does not reproduce the germline sequence, and a read error may be involved. The V gene is TRBV2, the J gene TRBJ1-4, with 7 bases aligning to TRBD1. The germline V gene encodes CDR1 SNHLY and CDR2 FYNNEI. The CDR3 is 15 residues long. CDR3 in DNA: TGTGTCAGCAGTGAGGGGGCGCTTACTAATGAAAAACTGTTTTTT. It is translated as CVSSEGALTNEKLFF.

Note on this clonotype: A much larger clone is a single base away; this may be a read error. The V and J genes are TRBV14 and TRBJ1-6, with D possibly being TRBD1 (6 bases). CDR3 length: 18 amino acids. V gave up 4 bases and J gave up 6 bases, with 22 bases separating them. Per germline, CDR1 SGHDN and CDR2 FVKESK. The CDR3 sequence: CASSPIADRRGFNSPLHF. The CDR3 DNA follows: TGTGCCAGCAGCCCCATTGCAGACAGGCGCGGATTTAATTCACCCCTCCACTTT.

This clonotype has more than one count but fewer than ten. A read error may explain this, as a much larger clone is one base away. The chain carries TRBV12-3 or TRBV12-4 and TRBJ2-5, with D tentatively TRBD2 (5 bases). There are 12 residues in the CDR3. The CDR3 region is CAGSATGKTQYF. The DNA for the CDR3 is TGTGCCGGCAGTGCGACCGGGAAGACCCAGTACTTC.

This clonotype was seen only once. At one boundary the junction diverges from the germline segment, which might be a read error. The V and J genes are TRBV11-3 and TRBJ2-2; 11 nucleotides match TRBD2. The CDR3 spans 15 residues. Germline loops: CDR1 SGHNT, CDR2 YENEEA. As DNA, the CDR3 is TGTACCAGCAGTTTTGATTTGGGACTAGCGGCTGAGCTGTTTTTT. This translates into CTSSFDLGLAAELFF.

The genes are TRBV12-3 or TRBV12-4 and TRBJ1-6; no definite D call. The ends were cut back, 0 bases at V and 7 bases at J, with 4 bases in the middle. The CDR3 is 13 amino acids. The CDR3 loop reads CASSLAYNSPLHF. The CDR3 DNA sequence: TGTGCCAGCAGTTTAGCGTACAATTCACCCCTCCACTTT.

The CDR3 loop is CSVEDLRKSTSTQYF. In DNA form, the CDR3 reads TGCAGCGTTGAAGATCTAAGGAAGAGCACAAGTACGCAGTATTTT. The V gene is TRBV29-1, the J gene TRBJ2-3; no clear D. The germline gives CDR1 SQVTM, CDR2 ANQGSEA. Trimming pared 0 bases from V and 8 bases from J, leaving 18 bases between. The CDR3 length is 15 residues.

As concerns this clonotype: At one end, the junction sequence differs from germline, possibly due to a read error. The chain employs TRBV29-1 and TRBJ1-1; D is possibly TRBD1 (6 bases). The CDR3 extends over 12 amino acids. CDR1 and CDR2 (germline): SQVTM, ANQGSEA. The DNA for the CDR3 is TGCTGCGTTGAGGACAGCTACACTGAAGCTTTCTTT. This encodes CCVEDSYTEAFF.

The chain recombines TRBV20-1 with TRBJ2-5; 10 positions agree with TRBD2. CDR3 length: 14 amino acids. Looked up from germline, CDR1 is DFQATT and CDR2 is SNEGSKA (reference sequence). V dropped 5 bases and J dropped 2; count of bases not matched to a gene: 5. The CDR3 region has the DNA TGCAGTGCTGCCAGCGGGAGGGAACAAGAGACCCAGTACTTC. Translated, it gives CSAASGREQETQYF.

Only a few counts were recorded for this clonotype. A much larger clonotype is one base distant, so this may be a read error. V usage is TRBV6-1 and J usage is TRBJ1-2, with unresolved D. Germline V gene lookup returns CDR1 MNHNS and CDR2 SASEGT. CDR3 length: 12 amino acids. The CDR3: CVSREGLYGYTF. The CDR3 bases are TGTGTCAGCAGAGAGGGTCTTTATGGCTACACCTTC.

As for this clonotype: Possible read error: a much larger clone is one base away. This rearrangement joins TRBV6-2 or TRBV6-3 to TRBJ2-1; D ambiguous. The CDR3 is made up of 14 amino acids. CDR1 is MNHEY, CDR2 SVGEGT, per germline. With 6 bases removed from V and 0 bases from J, the gap between germline ends came to 9 bases. The CDR3 sequence: CASSPNASYNEQFF. The CDR3 nucleotides are TGTGCCAGCAGCCCCAATGCCTCCTACAATGAGCAGTTCTTC.

This clonotype was seen only a few times. One base away lies a much larger clone, so this may be a sequencing read error. The J gene is TRBJ1-6, the V gene TRBV6-2 or TRBV6-3; 8 positions match TRBD1. The germline V gene has CDR1 MNHEY and CDR2 SVGEGT. This CDR3 comprises 12 residues. In DNA, the CDR3 is TGTGTCAGCCAGGGGGCAAATTCACCCCTCCACTTT. It is translated as CVSQGANSPLHF.

This clonotype appeared many times. The chain links TRBV30 to TRBJ2-1; unclear D gene. The V gene lost 1 base and the J gene lost 3 bases, with 10 bases spanning the gap. The CDR3 contains 14 residues. Germline V CDR1 and CDR2: GTSNPN, SVGIG (reference sequence). CDR3 sequence reads: CAWSGEINYNEQFF. The DNA of the CDR3 is TGTGCCTGGAGTGGGGAAATAAACTACAATGAGCAGTTCTTC.

A note on this clonotype: The CDR3 does not end in the conserved phenylalanine or tryptophan, so this is likely a read error. The CDR3 reads CAISSSDRGSTDTQYL. The CDR3 nucleotides are TGTGCCATCAGTTCCAGCGACAGGGGGAGCACAGATACGCAGTATTTA. The genes are TRBV12-3 or TRBV12-4 and TRBJ2-3; 9 positions agree with TRBD1. The length of the CDR3 is 16 residues.